This TCR beta chain was sequenced for a study of cytomegalovirus exposure and HLA in healthy donors. This clone was detected once. Germline assignment: CDR1 MNHEY and CDR2 SMNVEV (reference sequence). V was clipped by 7 bases and J by 2 bases, with 12 bases between them. The CDR3 loop spans 14 amino acids. Repertoires were generated with immunoSEQ multiplex PCR, while TCRdb's copy carries only in-frame clones and drops some. The table includes about 360,000 clones, roughly 85% detected once. The TCR sequence derives from a woman aged 18-29 years in good health and CMV-seronegative. The chain combines TRBV27 with TRBJ1-5; the D gene is possibly TRBD1 (6 bases). Sequencing used PBMCs. The CDR3 reads CASKQGLCNQPQHF. In DNA form, the CDR3 reads TGTGCCAGCAAACAGGGTTTATGCAATCAGCCCCAGCATTTT.